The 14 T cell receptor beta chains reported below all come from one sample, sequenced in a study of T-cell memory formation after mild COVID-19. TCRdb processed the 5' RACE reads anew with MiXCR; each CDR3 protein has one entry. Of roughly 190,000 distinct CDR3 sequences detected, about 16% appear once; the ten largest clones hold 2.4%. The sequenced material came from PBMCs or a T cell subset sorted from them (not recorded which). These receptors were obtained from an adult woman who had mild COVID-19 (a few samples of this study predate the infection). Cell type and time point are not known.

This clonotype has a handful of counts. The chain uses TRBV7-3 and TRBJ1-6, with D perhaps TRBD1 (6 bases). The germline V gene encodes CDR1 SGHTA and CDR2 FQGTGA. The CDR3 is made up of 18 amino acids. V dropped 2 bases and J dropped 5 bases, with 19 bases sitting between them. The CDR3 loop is CASSLYPRGPENNSPLHF. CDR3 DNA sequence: TGTGCCAGCAGCTTATATCCCAGGGGCCCGGAGAATAATTCACCCCTCCACTTT.

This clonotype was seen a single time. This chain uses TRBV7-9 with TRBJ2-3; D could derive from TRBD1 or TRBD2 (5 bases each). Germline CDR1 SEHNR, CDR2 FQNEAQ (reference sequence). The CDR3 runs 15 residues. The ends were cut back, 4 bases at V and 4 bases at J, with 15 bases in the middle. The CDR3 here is CASSSRDPTPDTQYF. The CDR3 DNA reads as TGTGCCAGCAGCTCCCGGGACCCAACCCCAGATACGCAGTATTTT.

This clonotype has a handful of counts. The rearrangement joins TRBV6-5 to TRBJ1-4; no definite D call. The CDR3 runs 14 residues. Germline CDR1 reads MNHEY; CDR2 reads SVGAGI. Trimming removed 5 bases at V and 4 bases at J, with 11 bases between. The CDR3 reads CASSPGRINEKLFF. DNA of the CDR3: TGTGCCAGCAGTCCTGGACGGATTAATGAAAAACTGTTTTTT.

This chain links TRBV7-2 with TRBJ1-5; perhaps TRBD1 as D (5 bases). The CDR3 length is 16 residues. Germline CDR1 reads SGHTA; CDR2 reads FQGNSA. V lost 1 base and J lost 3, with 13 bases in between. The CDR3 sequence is CASSLGGRQINQPQHF. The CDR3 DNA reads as TGTGCCAGCAGCTTAGGTGGGCGACAGATCAATCAGCCCCAGCATTTT.

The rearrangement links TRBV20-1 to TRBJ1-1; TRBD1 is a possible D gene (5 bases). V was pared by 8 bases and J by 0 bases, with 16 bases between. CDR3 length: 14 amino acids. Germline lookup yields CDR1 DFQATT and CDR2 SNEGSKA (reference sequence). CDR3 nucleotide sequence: TGCAGTACCTACAACAGGAGAATGAACACTGAAGCTTTCTTT. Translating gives CSTYNRRMNTEAFF.

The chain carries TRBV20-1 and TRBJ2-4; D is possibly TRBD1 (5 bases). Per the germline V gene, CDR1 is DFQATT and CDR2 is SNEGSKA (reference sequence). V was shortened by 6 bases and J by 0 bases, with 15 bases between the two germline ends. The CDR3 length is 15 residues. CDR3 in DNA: TGCAGTGCCCGAGGTGGGGCTTTAGCCAAAAACATTCAGTACTTC. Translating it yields CSARGGALAKNIQYF.

CDR3 region: CASSLGQGAVPLHF. The DNA for the CDR3 is TGCGCCAGCAGCTTGGGTCAGGGGGCGGTTCCCCTCCACTTT. The V call is TRBV5-1, the J call TRBJ1-6; TRBD1 matches at 8 bases. V shed 0 bases and J 13 bases; nucleotides not matched to a gene: 6. This CDR3 contains 14 residues. Germline CDR1 reads SGHRS; CDR2 reads YFSETQ.

CDR3 sequence (DNA): TGTGCCAGCAACGGCCTCCCTACAATGGAGCAGTTCTTC. Its protein is CASNGLPTMEQFF. The chain recombines TRBV2 with TRBJ2-1, with D hard to call. Between the trimmed V and J ends, which lost 7 bases and 10 bases, there was a span of 17 bases. The CDR3 length is 13 residues. Germline CDR1 reads SNHLY; CDR2 reads FYNNEI.

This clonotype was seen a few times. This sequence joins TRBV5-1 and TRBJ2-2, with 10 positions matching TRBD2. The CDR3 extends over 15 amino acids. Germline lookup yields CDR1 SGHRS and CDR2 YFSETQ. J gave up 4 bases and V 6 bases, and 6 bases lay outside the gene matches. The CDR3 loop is CASKLASGSTGELFF. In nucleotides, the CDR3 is TGCGCCAGCAAATTGGCTAGCGGGAGCACCGGGGAGCTGTTTTTT.

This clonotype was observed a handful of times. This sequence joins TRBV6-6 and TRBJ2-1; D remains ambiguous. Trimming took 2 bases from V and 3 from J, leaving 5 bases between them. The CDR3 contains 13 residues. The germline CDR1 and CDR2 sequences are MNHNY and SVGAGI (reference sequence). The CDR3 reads CASSYGDYNEQFF. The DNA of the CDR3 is TGTGCCAGCAGTTACGGGGACTACAATGAGCAGTTCTTC.

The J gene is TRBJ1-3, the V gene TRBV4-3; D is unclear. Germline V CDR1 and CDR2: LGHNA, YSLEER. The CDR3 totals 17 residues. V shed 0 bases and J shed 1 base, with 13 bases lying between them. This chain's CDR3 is CASSQDLNRLSGNTIYF. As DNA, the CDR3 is TGCGCCAGCAGCCAAGATCTCAACAGATTATCTGGAAACACCATATATTTT.

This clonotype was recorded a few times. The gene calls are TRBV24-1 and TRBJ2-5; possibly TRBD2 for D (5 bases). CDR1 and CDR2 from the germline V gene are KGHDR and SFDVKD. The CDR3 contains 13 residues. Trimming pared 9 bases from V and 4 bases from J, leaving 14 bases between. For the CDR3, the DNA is TGTGCCACCCAAGGCGGGTGGACAGAGACCCAGTACTTC. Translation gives CATQGGWTETQYF.

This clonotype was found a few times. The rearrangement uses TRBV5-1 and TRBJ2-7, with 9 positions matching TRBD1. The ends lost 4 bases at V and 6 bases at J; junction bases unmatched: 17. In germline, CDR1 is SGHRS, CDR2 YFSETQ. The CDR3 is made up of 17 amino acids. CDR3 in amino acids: CASSGGPAGQGTSEQYF. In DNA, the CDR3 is TGCGCCAGCAGCGGGGGTCCGGCTGGACAGGGGACATCCGAGCAGTACTTC.

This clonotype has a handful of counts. CDR3 DNA: TGCGCCAGCAGCTTGGATGGGCCCTACAATGAGCAGTTCTTC. This gives the protein CASSLDGPYNEQFF. The genes are TRBV5-1 and TRBJ2-1; D gene unclear. This CDR3 is 14 amino acids long. Trimming left V 0 bases short and J 2 bases short, with 6 bases between. Per the germline V gene, CDR1 is SGHRS and CDR2 is YFSETQ.